This entry lists 4 T cell receptor beta chains sequenced from one sample in a study of blood T cell repertoires in COVID-19. TCRdb's copy holds only in-frame clones and misses some; the assay was immunoSEQ multiplex PCR. The sample carries around 200,000 clones, about 85% recorded once. Sequencing input: peripheral blood. These receptor sequences come from an elderly woman in a cohort sampled during active or convalescent COVID-19.

V gene TRBV9 combines with J gene TRBJ1-1; 8 nucleotides agree with TRBD1. With 1 base clipped from V and 1 base from J, the junction kept 3 bases outside the gene matches. CDR3 length equals 15 residues. Germline lookup yields CDR1 SGDLS and CDR2 YYNGEE. The CDR3 nucleotides read TGTGCCAGCAGCGTAACCGGGACAGGGAACACTGAAGCTTTCTTT. Translated: CASSVTGTGNTEAFF.

V usage is TRBV28 and J usage is TRBJ1-1; D may be TRBD1 (5 bases). Germline V gives CDR1 MDHEN, CDR2 SYDVKM. V lost 5 bases and J lost 4, with 14 bases in between. This CDR3 region has 14 residues. CDR3 region: CASSPHRGGTEAFF. The CDR3 nucleotides read TGTGCCAGCAGTCCTCACCGGGGGGGCACTGAAGCTTTCTTT.

V is TRBV2 and J is TRBJ2-7, with 9 positions matching TRBD2. This CDR3 comprises 14 residues. The V segment lost 8 bases and the J segment 3 bases; nucleotides outside the gene matches: 8. CDR1 SNHLY and CDR2 FYNNEI come from the germline V gene. The CDR3 sequence is CASFPTTSGYEQYV. The CDR3 DNA sequence: TGTGCCAGCTTCCCCACGACTAGCGGCTACGAGCAGTACGTC.

This chain links TRBV28 with TRBJ2-7; TRBD1 matches at 7 bases. Unmatched junction bases numbered 7, after V lost 6 bases and J lost 2 bases. Germline lookup yields CDR1 MDHEN and CDR2 SYDVKM. The CDR3 covers 14 residues. CDR3 nucleotides: TGTGCCAGCAGACCGACAGGGCAGGCCTACGAGCAGTACTTC. It yields the protein CASRPTGQAYEQYF.